This TCR beta chain was identified during a study of vaccination and CD4 T cells after COVID-19. Across the whole study: As their vaccination, participants received two doses of either BNT162b2 or mRNA-1273 vaccine. The stimulating agents, overlapping spike peptides, came from SARS-CoV-2, HCoV-NL63, HCoV-OC43 and HCoV-229E.

The V gene's germline CDR1 is DFQATT and CDR2 SNEGSKA (reference sequence). This CDR3 region has 14 residues. The ends were cut back, 2 bases at V and 7 bases at J, with 17 bases in the middle. Overall study results and limits: Spike mono-reactivity marked 304 of 307 vaccine-specific clones in convalescent patients.

Of note for this clonotype: Its antigen is not known.

Oncomine TCR Beta short-read sequencing was applied to DNA from cultured CD4+ T cells. TCRdb called the PCR reads again in MiXCR, with one record for every CDR3 protein. Of approximately 7,600 distinct CDR3 sequences in the sample, 40% to 60% were seen once. Described treatment: approximately nine-day PBMC culture with coronavirus spike peptide pools or control peptides (ViraFEST assay). CD4+ T-cell collection from the unexposed donor predated the COVID-19 pandemic (2011-2018). TCRs were sequenced by ViraFEST after antigen-specific T cells had been expanded with peptide pools. Source material: CD4+ T cells from blood, cultured in vitro. This TCR was sampled from a human donor in good health. The rearrangement joins TRBV20-1 to TRBJ1-2, with D tentatively TRBD1 (5 bases). The CDR3 DNA is TGCAGTGCTAGATTGCAGGGCCGGAGAAGTGGCTACACCTTC. Protein product: CSARLQGRRSGYTF.